These 32 T cell receptor beta chains originate from one sample sequenced in a study of T cell changes during pregnancy in multiple sclerosis. Profiled with immunoSEQ multiplex PCR; TCRdb holds only in-frame clones, not every one. This table holds tens of thousands of clones, 93% found once. Sequencing used peripheral blood, obtained in the second trimester of pregnancy. Source of these receptors: a female donor with multiple sclerosis, enrolled in a pregnancy study.

This clone was found a few times. The rearrangement uses TRBV6-5 and TRBJ1-3, with D possibly TRBD1 on 6 matching bases. The CDR3 extends over 16 amino acids. In germline, CDR1 is MNHEY, CDR2 SVGAGI. Trimming pared 0 bases from V and 3 bases from J, leaving 12 bases between. In DNA, the CDR3 is TGTGCCAGCAGTTACTCGATACCAGGGGTTGGAAACACCATATATTTT. As protein: CASSYSIPGVGNTIYF.

CDR3 amino acids: CASGPRGRYF. CDR3 in DNA: TGTGCCAGCGGCCCGCGCGGTAGGTACTTC. The chain recombines TRBV6-5 with TRBJ2-7; D gene unclear. This CDR3 contains 10 residues. Trimming removed 8 bases from V and 12 bases from J, with 14 bases in between. From germline, CDR1 is MNHEY and CDR2 SVGAGI.

V is TRBV5-1 and J is TRBJ1-5; 7 positions agree with TRBD1. With 4 bases clipped from V and 5 bases from J, the junction kept 6 bases outside the gene matches. This CDR3 spans 14 amino acids. Germline V gene data show CDR1 as SGHRS and CDR2 as YFSETQ. The CDR3 here is CASSPGQVDQPQHF. The CDR3 DNA reads TGCGCCAGCAGCCCAGGACAGGTTGATCAGCCCCAGCATTTT.

This clone was seen just once. For the CDR3, the DNA is TGTGCCAGCAGTTTGAGGGTTTCTTACAATGAGCAGTTCTTC. It codes for CASSLRVSYNEQFF. The rearrangement joins TRBV27 to TRBJ2-1, with D possibly being TRBD2 (5 bases). V lost 3 bases, J lost 4 bases, and 10 bases lay in between. This CDR3 contains 14 residues. The germline V gene encodes CDR1 MNHEY and CDR2 SMNVEV (reference sequence).

The V gene is TRBV10-3, the J gene TRBJ2-5, with 9 bases lining up with TRBD2. The CDR3 consists of 18 residues. J lost 4 bases, V lost 2 bases, and 14 bases had no gene match. Germline assignment: CDR1 ENHRY and CDR2 SYGVKD. The CDR3 nucleotides read TGTGCCATCAGTGAGCCAGAGATTGGACTAGCGTATCTAGAGACCCAGTACTTC. This encodes CAISEPEIGLAYLETQYF.

The chain joins TRBV5-1 to TRBJ2-7, with 8 bases identical to TRBD2. Germline V gives CDR1 SGHRS, CDR2 YFSETQ. This CDR3 has 13 residues. The junction had 3 bases not matched to a gene; V was cut back by 4 bases and J by 3 bases. The CDR3 DNA reads TGCGCCAGCAGCGGGACTAGTAGCTACGAGCAGTACTTC. It codes for CASSGTSSYEQYF.

The CDR3 DNA sequence: TGTGCCAGCAGCAGCGGGACGTCCTTCTACAATGAGCAGTTCTTC. Amino acid sequence: CASSSGTSFYNEQFF. This chain uses TRBV14 with TRBJ2-1, with 7 bases matching TRBD2. Germline V gene data show CDR1 as SGHDN and CDR2 as FVKESK. The CDR3 runs to 15 residues. Germline trimming cut 5 bases from V and 3 bases from J; bases unmatched to any gene: 7.

The chain combines TRBV2 with TRBJ2-4, with 7 bases fitting TRBD2. Germline V gene sequence: CDR1 SNHLY, CDR2 FYNNEI. This CDR3 region has 13 residues. V lost 6 bases to trimming and J lost 11 bases; unmatched junction nucleotides: 10. The CDR3 DNA sequence: TGTGCCAGCAGGGGACTAACAAAAAGGGTTCAGTACTTC. Encoded protein: CASRGLTKRVQYF.

The chain links TRBV6-5 to TRBJ1-1; D remains ambiguous. Germline CDR1 reads MNHEY; CDR2 reads SVGAGI. The V and J ends lost 1 base and 0 bases respectively, with 6 bases between them. CDR3 size: 14 residues. CDR3: CASSYLSLNTEAFF. The CDR3 DNA follows: TGTGCCAGCAGTTACTTAAGCTTGAACACTGAAGCTTTCTTT.

The chain couples TRBV14 to TRBJ2-5, with unresolved D. The germline V and J ends were trimmed by 1 base and 5 bases, with 8 bases remaining between them. The CDR3 covers 13 residues. The germline V gene has CDR1 SGHDN and CDR2 FVKESK. The CDR3 bases are TGTGCCAGCAGCCAAGGGGTGAGGGAGACCCAGTACTTC. Translated: CASSQGVRETQYF.

V usage is TRBV19 and J usage is TRBJ2-7, with 7 bases matching TRBD1. Trimming at V came to 5 bases and at J to 5 bases, leaving 12 bases not matched to a gene. CDR1 and CDR2 from the germline V gene are LNHDA and SQIVND (reference sequence). This CDR3 contains 15 residues. The CDR3 region has the DNA TGTGCCAGTAGTTCAATTGGCCCAGGGACAGACGAGCAGTACTTC. Translating it yields CASSSIGPGTDEQYF.

V gene TRBV5-1 combines with J gene TRBJ2-1, with D perhaps TRBD2 (6 bases). The germline V gene has CDR1 SGHRS and CDR2 YFSETQ. This CDR3 has 16 residues. V was shortened by 2 bases and J by 0 bases, with 12 bases between the two germline ends. Written as DNA, the CDR3 is TGCGCCAGCAGCTTTAGCGGCAGACCCTCCTACAATGAGCAGTTCTTC. Amino acid sequence: CASSFSGRPSYNEQFF.

The rearrangement uses TRBV7-9 and TRBJ1-2, with a tentative D call TRBD1 (5 bases). Trimming cost V 5 bases and J 7 bases, with 11 bases left between them. This CDR3 contains 12 residues. CDR1 and CDR2 from the germline V gene are SEHNR and FQNEAQ (reference sequence). The CDR3 DNA sequence: TGTGCCAGCAGCAACCAGGGCTCTGGCTACACCTTC. Translation gives CASSNQGSGYTF.

V and J are TRBV27 and TRBJ2-3; no definite D call. Per germline, CDR1 MNHEY and CDR2 SMNVEV (reference sequence). Deletions cut 11 bases from V and 0 bases from J, with 12 bases between. The CDR3 spans 13 residues. The CDR3 DNA reads as TGTGCCGCCACCTCAACTAGCACAGATACGCAGTATTTT. Translation gives CAATSTSTDTQYF.

V and J are TRBV6-5 and TRBJ1-1, with 8 positions matching TRBD1. CDR3 length: 15 amino acids. Germline CDR1 MNHEY, CDR2 SVGAGI. V dropped 4 bases and J dropped 3; count of bases not matched to a gene: 7. The CDR3 nucleotides read TGTGCCAGCAGTTCTCGGACAGGGATGGACACTGAAGCTTTCTTT. Translation gives CASSSRTGMDTEAFF.

CDR3 region: CASSPQRGSSGNTIYF. The CDR3 coding sequence is TGTGCCAGCTCACCTCAAAGGGGAAGTTCTGGAAACACCATATATTTT. The chain couples TRBV18 to TRBJ1-3; weak D call: TRBD1 (5 bases). Germline-derived CDR1 and CDR2 are KGHSH and LQKENI. The CDR3 length is 16 residues. The V end lost 3 bases, the J end lost 1 base, and 13 bases lay between the germline ends. The entire variable domain, with the rest obtained from reference TRBV18 and TRBJ1-3, is as follows: NAGVMQNPRHLVRRRGQEARLRCSPMKGHSHVYWYRQLPEEGLKFMVYLQKENIIDESGMPKERFSAEFPKEGPSILRIQQVVRGDSAAYFCASSPQRGSSGNTIYFGEGSWLTVV.

CDR3 sequence reads: CAWDRGPRNTEAFF. For the CDR3, the DNA is TGTGCCTGGGACAGGGGGCCCCGGAACACTGAAGCTTTCTTT. The chain recombines TRBV30 with TRBJ1-1; TRBD1 matches 10 bases. The ends lost 5 bases at V and 1 base at J; junction bases unmatched: 4. The CDR3 consists of 14 residues. Germline CDR1 GTSNPN, CDR2 SVGIG (reference sequence).

V and J are TRBV7-9 and TRBJ1-2, with 7 bases aligning to TRBD1. From germline, CDR1 is SEHNR and CDR2 FQNEAQ (reference sequence). V shed 5 bases and J 0 bases; nucleotides not matched to a gene: 6. CDR3 length: 15 residues. The CDR3 here is CASSPTGATNYGYTF. CDR3 DNA: TGTGCCAGCAGCCCTACAGGGGCCACTAACTATGGCTACACCTTC.

This clone has a single count. In nucleotides, the CDR3 is TGTGCCAGCAGCCACAAGTTACGGACAGTCGGGGAGCTGTTTTTT. This translates into CASSHKLRTVGELFF. The J gene is TRBJ2-2, the V gene TRBV11-1, with D possibly being TRBD1 (6 bases). The CDR3 sequence is 15 residues long. Germline V lookup: CDR1 SGHAT, CDR2 FQDESV (reference sequence). Trimming removed 5 bases at V and 7 bases at J, with 17 bases between.

This sequence joins TRBV4-1 and TRBJ2-1; 8 bases line up with TRBD2. Germline CDR1 MGHRA, CDR2 YSYEKL. Trimming at V came to 7 bases and at J to 5 bases, leaving 13 bases not matched to a gene. This CDR3 is 16 amino acids long. The CDR3 loop is CASNGGRNTGDNEQFF. CDR3 nucleotides: TGCGCCAGCAATGGCGGGAGGAACACGGGTGACAATGAGCAGTTCTTC.

This clone came up once. The V gene is TRBV18, the J gene TRBJ1-5; possibly TRBD1 for D (6 bases). Germline CDR1 KGHSH, CDR2 LQKENI. The V end lost 5 bases, the J end lost 5 bases, and 13 bases lay between the germline ends. This CDR3 has 14 amino acids. The CDR3: CASSISGDDQPQHF. The CDR3 DNA is TGTGCCAGCTCAATCTCAGGGGATGATCAGCCCCAGCATTTT.

This rearrangement joins TRBV7-8 to TRBJ2-2, with D tentatively TRBD1 (5 bases). This CDR3 has 18 residues. Per germline, CDR1 SGHVS and CDR2 FQNEAQ. Trimming removed 0 bases from V and 0 bases from J, with 14 bases in between. The CDR3 reads CASSLAPPPGSNTGELFF. CDR3 coding DNA: TGTGCCAGCAGCTTAGCACCCCCACCAGGGTCGAACACCGGGGAGCTGTTTTTT.

The rearrangement joins TRBV11-1 to TRBJ2-1; TRBD2 aligns across 7 bases. V shed 5 bases and J 7 bases; nucleotides not matched to a gene: 11. This CDR3 is built from 15 residues. Germline values: CDR1 SGHAT, CDR2 FQDESV (reference sequence). This CDR3 reads CASSGGLGAVNEQFF. The CDR3, as DNA: TGTGCCAGCAGCGGCGGACTAGGGGCTGTGAATGAGCAGTTCTTC.

This clone was found once. This sequence joins TRBV5-1 and TRBJ2-5; D call uncertain. Germline lookup yields CDR1 SGHRS and CDR2 YFSETQ. This CDR3 is built from 13 residues. V was cut by 0 bases and J by 5 bases, with 8 bases left in between. The CDR3 sequence: CASSLGGRETQYF. CDR3 in DNA: TGCGCCAGCAGCTTGGGTGGCAGGGAGACCCAGTACTTC.

The chain recombines TRBV6-1 with TRBJ2-1; unclear D gene. Trimming removed 4 bases at V and 7 bases at J, with 11 bases between. This CDR3 region has 13 residues. Germline assignment: CDR1 MNHNS and CDR2 SASEGT. As DNA, the CDR3 is TGTGCCAGCAGTGGTTACCCGGAGAATGAGCAGTTCTTC. Translated, it gives CASSGYPENEQFF.

V gene TRBV11-2 combines with J gene TRBJ2-3; possible D gene TRBD1, 6 bases. The CDR3 contains 19 residues. Germline CDR1 SGHAT, CDR2 FQNNGV. Between the trimmed V and J ends, which lost 1 base and 4 bases, there was a span of 24 bases. The CDR3 spells CASSLVFRGPSHSADTQYF. In DNA form, the CDR3 reads TGTGCCAGCAGCTTAGTATTCAGGGGACCGAGCCATAGCGCAGATACGCAGTATTTT.

The rearrangement joins TRBV7-3 to TRBJ2-7, with TRBD2 matching 7 bases. The ends lost 2 bases at V and 4 bases at J; junction bases unmatched: 2. The CDR3 contains 13 residues. CDR1 and CDR2 from the germline V gene are SGHTA and FQGTGA. CDR3 coding DNA: TGTGCCAGCAGCTTAGGGGGGGGTTACGAGCAGTACTTC. This translates into CASSLGGGYEQYF.

The CDR3 DNA sequence: TGTGCCAGCAGTTACTCAACAGTCTGGGATCAGCCCCAGCATTTT. It codes for CASSYSTVWDQPQHF. V usage is TRBV6-5 and J usage is TRBJ1-5; D gene uncertain. V was cut by 0 bases and J by 5 bases, with 11 bases left in between. This CDR3 has 15 residues. The germline V gene has CDR1 MNHEY and CDR2 SVGAGI.

The J gene is TRBJ2-7, the V gene TRBV15; D uncertain. Trimming pared 1 base from V and 0 bases from J, leaving 4 bases between. Germline CDR1 and CDR2: LNHNV and YYDKDF (reference sequence). CDR3 length: 13 amino acids. The CDR3 here is CATSRGHSYEQYF. The CDR3 DNA reads as TGTGCCACCAGCAGAGGACACTCCTACGAGCAGTACTTC.

The chain joins TRBV6-5 to TRBJ1-6; weak D call: TRBD1 (5 bases). CDR3 length: 14 residues. Germline V gene sequence: CDR1 MNHEY, CDR2 SVGAGI. The V end lost 2 bases, the J end lost 7 bases, and 9 bases lay between the germline ends. The CDR3 bases are TGTGCCAGCAGTTACACGGAGGGGAATTCACCCCTCCACTTT. Protein sequence: CASSYTEGNSPLHF.

This clone has just one count. The V and J genes are TRBV5-1 and TRBJ2-1, with D possibly TRBD1 on 6 matching bases. Germline V CDR1 and CDR2: SGHRS, YFSETQ. The CDR3 contains 14 residues. Trimming left V 5 bases short and J 8 bases short, with 17 bases between. CDR3: CASRPPGQLDEQFF. In DNA form, the CDR3 reads TGCGCCAGCAGGCCTCCGGGACAACTTGATGAGCAGTTCTTC.

As for this clone: The junction and the germline gene differ at one end; a read error may be behind it. This chain connects TRBV6-6 to TRBJ2-7; 12 bases align to TRBD2. Germline CDR1 is MNHNY and CDR2 is SVGAGI (reference sequence). The length of the CDR3 is 14 residues. CDR3 residues: CASSYTLAGGLSHF. As DNA, the CDR3 is TGTGCCAGCAGTTATACCCTAGCGGGAGGGCTTTCACACTTC.